This is a list of T cell receptor beta chains from one sample in a study of blood T cell repertoires in COVID-19. Measured with immunoSEQ multiplex PCR; TCRdb has only the in-frame clones, and not every one. The sample records some 200,000 clones, approximately 87% being singletons. Material: peripheral blood. These TCRs come from a young woman who had recovered from COVID-19. Both conserved end residues are part of each CDR3. D genes are given only for firm matches. Some rows have no size entry. The others give once, few or many, or a class for an expanded clone.

cdr3_length clone_size j_call v_call d_call cdr3_nt cdr3_aa
15 few TRBJ2-7 TRBV24-1 TRBD1 TGTGCCACCAGTGATTCCGGGACAGATCCCTACGAGCAGTACTTC CATSDSGTDPYEQYF
15 few TRBJ1-1 TRBV5-4 - TGTGCCAGCAGCTTTGTGGCAGGATTGAACACTGAAGCTTTCTTT CASSFVAGLNTEAFF
15 - TRBJ2-1 TRBV5-6 - TGTGCCAGCAGCTTCAGGGGCTCGCCTTTCGGTGAGCAGTTCTTC CASSFRGSPFGEQFF
12 - TRBJ2-3 TRBV16 - TGTGCCAGCAGCCCAGGGTCTGATACGCAGTATTTT CASSPGSDTQYF
14 - TRBJ1-1 TRBV4-3 - TGCGCCAGCAGCCAGGGCAGGGCGAGCACTGAAGCTTTCTTT CASSQGRASTEAFF
16 - TRBJ2-3 TRBV6-4 TRBD2 TGTGCCAGCAGTGAACTAGCGGGGGGCAGCACAGATACGCAGTATTTT CASSELAGGSTDTQYF
18 - TRBJ2-1 TRBV7-2 TRBD2 TGTGCCAGCAGCCCCCCTTGGGCAGGTAGCGGGAAGGGACCTGAGCAGTTCTTC CASSPPWAGSGKGPEQFF
13 once TRBJ2-3 TRBV19 - TGTGCCAGCGGGGCAGGGGGCACAGATACGCAGTATTTT CASGAGGTDTQYF
14 - TRBJ1-5 TRBV9 TRBD1 TGTGCCAGCAGCGTAGGGGACAGAGATCAGCCCCAGCATTTT CASSVGDRDQPQHF
13 - TRBJ1-2 TRBV20-1 - TGCAGTGCTAGTCTCCAGGGCCACTATGGCTACACCTTC CSASLQGHYGYTF
16 - TRBJ2-7 TRBV25-1 TRBD1 TGTGCCAGCAGTGAACTAAGGGACAGGGTCTCCTACGAGCAGTACTTC CASSELRDRVSYEQYF
15 - TRBJ2-4 TRBV11-2 - TGTGCCAGCAGCTTAGGGTCGGGGGGCGGAAACATTCAGTACTTC CASSLGSGGGNIQYF
15 - TRBJ2-3 TRBV14 - TGTGCCAGCAGCCAAGATGGGGGGAGGACAGATACGCAGTATTTT CASSQDGGRTDTQYF
16 - TRBJ1-4 TRBV7-9 TRBD1 TGTGCCAGCAGCCCAGGGACAGGGATGATTAATGAAAAACTGTTTTTT CASSPGTGMINEKLFF
13 - TRBJ1-1 TRBV10-3 TRBD1 TGTGCCATCAGGGGGACAGGGTTCACTGAAGCTTTCTTT CAIRGTGFTEAFF
15 - TRBJ2-7 TRBV6-7 TRBD1 TGTGCCAGCAGTTACTTTGGACAGGAGACATACGAGCAGTACTTC CASSYFGQETYEQYF
12 - TRBJ2-4 TRBV5-1 TRBD1 TGCGCCAGCAGCCCGGGACAGGGGGTTCAGTACTTC CASSPGQGVQYF
15 - TRBJ2-3 TRBV9 TRBD2 TGTGCCAGCAGCGCCACCGGGACTAGCAGTGAGACGCAGTATTTT CASSATGTSSETQYF
13 - TRBJ2-3 TRBV19 TRBD1 TGTGCCAGCGGACAGGTCTCGGCAGATACGCAGTATTTT CASGQVSADTQYF
15 few TRBJ2-1 TRBV19 - TGTGCCAGCAAATTCCTAGCGAACAGCTACAATGAGCAGTTCTTC CASKFLANSYNEQFF
14 - TRBJ1-1 TRBV29-1 TRBD1 TGCAGCGTTGTCGGACAGGGGATGAACACTGAAGCTTTCTTT CSVVGQGMNTEAFF
15 - TRBJ1-2 TRBV6-5 - TGTGCCAGCACGCAGGGTATTTCGGCTACCTATGGCTACACCTTC CASTQGISATYGYTF
13 - TRBJ2-1 TRBV11-3 TRBD1 TGTGCCAGCAGCGATCAAACAGGGGCGGGGCAGTTCTTC CASSDQTGAGQFF
15 - TRBJ2-5 TRBV5-1 TRBD2 TGCGCCAGCAGCTTGGTAATTAGCGGGCAAGAGACCCAGTACTTC CASSLVISGQETQYF
14 - TRBJ1-4 TRBV2 - TGTGCCAGCAGTACCCAGGGTTTTCGTGAAAAACTGTTTTTT CASSTQGFREKLFF
15 - TRBJ2-6 TRBV5-1 - TGCGCCAGCACGGGTCGAGGGTCTGGGGCCAACGTCCTGACTTTC CASTGRGSGANVLTF
16 - TRBJ2-5 TRBV2 TRBD2 TGTGCCAGCAGTGAAGATGGGACTAGCGAACAAGAGACCCAGTACTTC CASSEDGTSEQETQYF
14 few TRBJ1-1 TRBV10-3 - TGTGCCATCAGTGAGACAGTTCAGAACACTGAAGCTTTCTTT CAISETVQNTEAFF
15 - TRBJ2-5 TRBV5-4 - TGTGCCAGCAGCCACCCCCCTGGAGGCCAAGAGACCCAGTACTTC CASSHPPGGQETQYF
16 - TRBJ2-2 TRBV9 TRBD1 TGTGCCAGCAGCGTAGCTTGGTCAGGGGGCTCGGGGGAGCTGTTTTTT CASSVAWSGGSGELFF
13 - TRBJ2-3 TRBV6-5 - TGTGCCAGCAGTTACCCGGGCACAGATACGCAGTATTTT CASSYPGTDTQYF
16 - TRBJ2-1 TRBV9 - TGTGCCAGCAGCGTAGGGCGGGGCAGCTCCTACAATGAGCAGTTCTTC CASSVGRGSSYNEQFF
19 - TRBJ2-3 TRBV19 TRBD2 TGTGCCAGTAGTACCCCTCCGGGACTAGCGGGGGGGAGCACAGATACGCAGTATTTT CASSTPPGLAGGSTDTQYF
15 - TRBJ2-3 TRBV28 TRBD2 TGTGCCAGCAAGGGACTAGCGGGGGTCACAGATACGCAGTATTTT CASKGLAGVTDTQYF
15 - TRBJ2-7 TRBV2 TRBD2 TGTGCCCGCAGTGACCCGGGGGGGGTGGGCTACGAGCAGTACTTC CARSDPGGVGYEQYF
13 - TRBJ1-2 TRBV7-9 - TGTGCCAGCAGCTTAAACAGGGCCCATGGCTACACCTTC CASSLNRAHGYTF
16 - TRBJ1-4 TRBV4-2 - TGTGCCAGCAGCCAAGATGGGAGGGCAGGGGCAGAAAAACTGTTTTTT CASSQDGRAGAEKLFF
15 - TRBJ1-5 TRBV6-2/TRBV6-3 TRBD1 TGTGCCAGCAGTTACCGGACAGGGGGCAATCAGCCCCAGCATTTT CASSYRTGGNQPQHF
14 few TRBJ1-5 TRBV2 TRBD1 TGTGCCAGCAGTGGGGGGACAGTCTATCAGCCCCAGCATTTT CASSGGTVYQPQHF
13 - TRBJ1-3 TRBV2 TRBD1 TGTGCCAGCTGCCGACAGGGTTTCGACACCATATATTTT CASCRQGFDTIYF